This TCR beta chain was sequenced during a study of blood T cells in healthy people across ages. Study at large: About one barcoded beta molecule per two T cells came from capture by template switching. Study-level results: A greater number of naive CD4+ cells and higher diversity distinguished long-lived donors from aged donors.

The second PCR ran roughly 6 to 12 cycles with a sample-barcoded 5' primer and J-beta primers. TCRdb called the 5' RACE reads again in MiXCR, with one record for every CDR3 protein. Of about 1.6 million distinct CDR3 sequences listed, 30% to 35% are singletons. Comments on this clonotype: Its antigen remains unidentified.

Per the germline V gene, CDR1 is PRHDT and CDR2 is FYEKMQ (reference sequence). V lost 6 bases to trimming and J lost 1 base, with 21 bases between them. This CDR3 is built from 18 residues. The donors, all healthy, were Caucasians living in Russia, aged about 6 to 90. The authors isolated at least 6.5 million PBMCs per sample. The TCR was taken from a woman in her 30s in good health. The rearrangement links TRBV13 to TRBJ2-2, with D maybe TRBD2 (5 bases). Sequencing was performed on blood. CDR3 nucleotide sequence: TGTGCCAGCAGTCGTTCACACAGACGGGGTGGGAACACCGGGGAGCTGTTTTTT. Protein: CASSRSHRRGGNTGELFF.